This TCR beta chain was identified during a study of T-cell reconstitution after alpha-beta-depleted transplantation in children. This clonotype was counted between two and nine times. Its specificity is not known. Findings and caveats of the study: Day-60 TCRbeta diversity that was high in some patients was derived from surviving recipient T cells and thymic progenitors.

V was shortened by 2 bases and J by 8 bases, with 4 bases between the two germline ends. This CDR3 spans 12 amino acids. Germline V gives CDR1 SGHTA, CDR2 FQGNSA. During its preparation, the TCRbeta library received unique molecular identifiers. MiXCR was run by TCRdb on the PCR reads, yielding one entry per CDR3 protein. The data show about 980,000 distinct CDR3 sequences, about 31% seen once. This receptor was identified in a boy under three years old who had a stem cell transplant for SCID, so the T cells may come from the graft donor. The sample was PBMCs, mostly from graft donor cells, taken 360 days after TCRalphabeta/CD19-depleted stem cell transplant. The rearrangement uses TRBV7-2 and TRBJ1-6; D call uncertain. CDR3 nucleotides: TGTGCCAGCAGCTTAAGAGATTCACCCCTCCACTTT. Translated, it gives CASSLRDSPLHF.